These 30 T cell receptor beta chains were sequenced from one sample in a study of blood T cell repertoires in COVID-19. TCRdb's copy holds only in-frame clones and misses some; the assay was immunoSEQ multiplex PCR. The sample lists tens of thousands of clones, approximately 91% seen once, with around 10% in the top ten. Sequencing was done on a sample of peripheral blood. The receptors stem from a man between 65 and 85 years old with active or convalescent COVID-19.

This chain's CDR3 is CASSLQENQPQHF. The DNA of the CDR3 is TGTGCCAGCAGTTTACAGGAAAATCAGCCCCAGCATTTT. The V and J genes are TRBV12-3 or TRBV12-4 and TRBJ1-5; no definite D call. Trimming took off 2 bases at V and 4 bases at J, with 6 bases between the two ends. The CDR3 is 13 residues long.

The chain links TRBV9 to TRBJ2-2; 9 bases match TRBD1. The germline V gene encodes CDR1 SGDLS and CDR2 YYNGEE. V was clipped by 2 bases and J by 3 bases; unmatched bases: 2. The CDR3 runs 15 residues. The CDR3 sequence is CASSVGQGYTGELFF. The DNA for the CDR3 is TGTGCCAGCAGCGTGGGACAGGGTTACACCGGGGAGCTGTTTTTT.

This chain connects TRBV5-4 to TRBJ1-1; TRBD1 agrees at 9 bases. Unmatched junction bases numbered 16, after V lost 6 bases and J lost 7 bases. The CDR3 has 16 residues. Germline-derived CDR1 and CDR2 are SGHNT and YYREEE (reference sequence). The CDR3: CASTPRGQGGQNEAFF. The CDR3 bases are TGTGCCAGCACCCCCCGGGGACAGGGAGGACAAAATGAAGCTTTCTTT.

The chain couples TRBV6-2 or TRBV6-3 to TRBJ2-7; a possible D gene is TRBD2 (5 bases). Germline CDR1 is MNHEY and CDR2 is SVGEGT. V was shortened by 5 bases and J by 3 bases, with 11 bases between the two germline ends. CDR3 length equals 13 residues. The CDR3 protein is CASSRGLYYEQYF. CDR3 DNA sequence: TGTGCCAGCAGTCGCGGGCTGTACTACGAGCAGTACTTC.

The rearrangement uses TRBV30 and TRBJ1-3; no definite D call. V lost 6 bases and J lost 0, with 12 bases in between. The CDR3 sequence is 14 residues long. Looked up from germline, CDR1 is GTSNPN and CDR2 is SVGIG (reference sequence). The CDR3 bases are TGTGCCTGTCCCTCGTCTTACTCTGGAAACACCATATATTTT. Translation: CACPSSYSGNTIYF.

The rearrangement joins TRBV19 to TRBJ2-7, with TRBD1 as a possible D gene (5 bases). Trimming took off 3 bases at V and 3 bases at J, with 12 bases between the two ends. The CDR3 covers 14 residues. Germline loops: CDR1 LNHDA, CDR2 SQIVND (reference sequence). CDR3 DNA sequence: TGTGCCAGTAGTATCAGGGAAAGGGGCTACGAGCAGTACTTC. It yields the protein CASSIRERGYEQYF. The variable domain in full, with the rest retrieved from reference TRBV19 and TRBJ2-7, is DGGITQSPKYLFRKEGQNVTLSCEQNLNHDAMYWYRQDPGQGLRLIYYSQIVNDFQKGDIAEGYSVSREKKESFPLTVTSAQKNPTAFYLCASSIRERGYEQYFGPGTRLTVT.

The rearrangement links TRBV5-4 to TRBJ1-4; 8 positions agree with TRBD1. Per germline, CDR1 SGHNT and CDR2 YYREEE (reference sequence). The CDR3 is made up of 15 amino acids. Germline trimming cut 3 bases from V and 8 bases from J; bases unmatched to any gene: 9. DNA for the CDR3: TGTGCCAGCAGCTCGCGGACAGGGATTGGAGAAAAACTGTTTTTT. Encoded protein: CASSSRTGIGEKLFF.

On this clone itself: Additional DNA sequences in this sample encode the identical CDR3. The chain's CDR3 is CASSEQGSSYEQYF. CDR3 bases: TGTGCCAGCAGTGAGCAGGGGAGCTCCTACGAGCAGTACTTC. The J gene is TRBJ2-7, the V gene TRBV2, with D possibly being TRBD1 (6 bases). The germline V and J ends were trimmed by 3 bases and 0 bases, with 9 bases remaining between them. The CDR3 covers 14 residues. Germline-derived CDR1 and CDR2 are SNHLY and FYNNEI.

V and J are TRBV6-5 and TRBJ2-1, with TRBD1 as a possible D gene (6 bases). The length of the CDR3 is 15 residues. Between the trimmed V and J ends, which lost 0 bases and 9 bases, there was a span of 15 bases. In germline, CDR1 is MNHEY, CDR2 SVGAGI. The CDR3 loop reads CASSYSGGLTGEQFF. In DNA, the CDR3 is TGTGCCAGCAGTTACTCCGGTGGTTTGACAGGTGAGCAGTTCTTC.

This chain joins TRBV19 and TRBJ1-4; possible D gene TRBD1, 5 bases. The germline gives CDR1 LNHDA, CDR2 SQIVND (reference sequence). CDR3 length: 16 residues. Between the trimmed V and J ends, which lost 8 bases and 5 bases, there was a span of 21 bases. The DNA of the CDR3 is TGTGCCAGTCGAAAATCCGCAGGGAGGTTAAATGAAAAACTGTTTTTT. Protein product: CASRKSAGRLNEKLFF.

This chain joins TRBV7-2 and TRBJ2-1; TRBD2 is a possible D gene (5 bases). Trimming stripped 5 bases from V and 0 bases from J, with 8 bases between. The CDR3 extends over 14 amino acids. The germline V gene encodes CDR1 SGHTA and CDR2 FQGNSA. Here the CDR3 reads CASSPTSSYNEQFF. CDR3 in DNA: TGTGCCAGCAGCCCAACTAGCTCCTACAATGAGCAGTTCTTC. The full variable domain, completed using reference TRBV7-2 and TRBJ2-1, is GAGVSQSPSNKVTEKGKDVELRCDPISGHTALYWYRQSLGQGLEFLIYFQGNSAPDKSGLPSDRFSAERTGGSVSTLTIQRTQQEDSAVYLCASSPTSSYNEQFFGPGTRLTVL.

J is TRBJ2-5 and V is TRBV5-4; 10 positions agree with TRBD2. The CDR3 is 15 amino acids. V was clipped by 1 base and J by 5 bases; unmatched bases: 5. Per the germline V gene, CDR1 is SGHNT and CDR2 is YYREEE (reference sequence). In nucleotides, the CDR3 is TGTGCCAGCAGCTTGAGGCTAGCGGGGGTCGAGACCCAGTACTTC. It yields the protein CASSLRLAGVETQYF.

The chain combines TRBV27 with TRBJ2-7, with a tentative D call TRBD2 (5 bases). From germline, CDR1 is MNHEY and CDR2 SMNVEV (reference sequence). V lost 2 bases to trimming and J lost 2 bases, with 10 bases between them. The CDR3 spans 14 residues. This CDR3 reads CASSLKRGPYEQYF. As DNA, the CDR3 is TGTGCCAGCAGTTTAAAACGAGGGCCCTACGAGCAGTACTTC.

V and J are TRBV7-2 and TRBJ2-5; 13 bases align to TRBD2. The junction had 7 bases not matched to a gene; V was cut back by 4 bases and J by 5 bases. This CDR3 is built from 16 residues. Germline V gene sequence: CDR1 SGHTA, CDR2 FQGNSA. The CDR3: CASSSRTSGGRETQYF. The CDR3 DNA is TGTGCCAGCAGCTCGAGGACTAGCGGGGGTAGGGAGACCCAGTACTTC.

This clone was seen just once. CDR3 sequence (DNA): TGTGCCACCAGCAGGACAGGGGTAGGGTCACCCCTCCACTTT. It yields the protein CATSRTGVGSPLHF. The chain employs TRBV15 and TRBJ1-6, with 8 bases matching TRBD1. V was pared by 3 bases and J by 10 bases, with 5 bases of the junction left unmatched. Germline CDR1 LNHNV, CDR2 YYDKDF (reference sequence). This CDR3 region has 14 residues.

This chain links TRBV29-1 with TRBJ2-3; 12 bases map to TRBD2. This CDR3 is built from 14 residues. Unmatched junction bases numbered 6, after V lost 6 bases and J lost 5 bases. In germline, CDR1 is SQVTM, CDR2 ANQGSEA. Here the CDR3 reads CSVTRTSGIDTQYF. CDR3 bases: TGCAGCGTAACCCGGACTAGCGGGATAGATACGCAGTATTTT.

The chain employs TRBV18 and TRBJ1-1; D is perhaps TRBD1 (6 bases). Trimming removed 8 bases from V and 3 bases from J, with 13 bases in between. Germline CDR1 reads KGHSH; CDR2 reads LQKENI. The CDR3 runs to 13 residues. Here the CDR3 DNA reads TGTGCCAGCCAACAGGGATCGGACACTGAAGCTTTCTTT. This gives the protein CASQQGSDTEAFF.

V usage is TRBV12-3 or TRBV12-4 and J usage is TRBJ1-2; D unclear. V dropped 6 bases and J dropped 8 bases, with 16 bases sitting between them. CDR3 length equals 13 residues. CDR3 loop: CASSNPGKRGYTF. The CDR3 bases are TGTGCCAGCAGCAACCCGGGGAAACGGGGCTACACCTTC.

The V call is TRBV3-1 (or the pseudogene TRBV3-2), the J call TRBJ2-5, with TRBD2 matching 15 bases. Germline CDR1 LGHDT, CDR2 YNNKEL (reference sequence). CDR3 length: 18 amino acids. V trimming: 5 bases; J trimming: 4 bases; junction bases outside the gene matches: 11. CDR3 bases: TGTGCCAGCAGCAAAGGGACTAGCGGGGGGTTTGGTAGAGAGACCCAGTACTTC. As protein: CASSKGTSGGFGRETQYF.

The rearrangement uses TRBV24-1 and TRBJ2-1, with 7 bases aligning to TRBD2. V lost 3 bases to trimming and J lost 5 bases; unmatched junction nucleotides: 6. This CDR3 is built from 15 residues. Per germline, CDR1 KGHDR and CDR2 SFDVKD. The CDR3 protein is CATSDPSGSNNEQFF. The CDR3 DNA follows: TGTGCCACCAGTGATCCTAGCGGTTCCAACAATGAGCAGTTCTTC.

The gene calls are TRBV19 and TRBJ1-1; tentative D call: TRBD1 (5 bases). The germline CDR1 and CDR2 sequences are LNHDA and SQIVND (reference sequence). The CDR3 has 16 amino acids. V was trimmed by 3 bases and J by 5 bases, leaving 19 bases between them. The CDR3 DNA reads as TGTGCCAGTAGTATTTCGGGCGAAAGGGGCAGGACTGAAGCTTTCTTT. Translating gives CASSISGERGRTEAFF. The full variable domain, rest sourced from reference TRBV19 and TRBJ1-1, is DGGITQSPKYLFRKEGQNVTLSCEQNLNHDAMYWYRQDPGQGLRLIYYSQIVNDFQKGDIAEGYSVSREKKESFPLTVTSAQKNPTAFYLCASSISGERGRTEAFFGQGTRLTVV.

The chain couples TRBV7-2 to TRBJ2-3, with 8 bases fitting TRBD2. The germline CDR1 and CDR2 sequences are SGHTA and FQGNSA. V shed 0 bases, J shed 2 bases, and the junction held 4 bases outside the gene matches. The CDR3 is 16 amino acids. The CDR3 nucleotides read TGTGCCAGCAGCTTAGCTAGCGGGGCTGCCACAGATACGCAGTATTTT. It specifies CASSLASGAATDTQYF.

The V and J genes are TRBV9 and TRBJ1-1, with 7 bases that match TRBD1. V was clipped by 4 bases and J by 4 bases; unmatched bases: 7. CDR3 length: 14 residues. The germline V gene encodes CDR1 SGDLS and CDR2 YYNGEE. The CDR3 is CASSPTGVGTEAFF. Written as DNA, the CDR3 is TGTGCCAGCAGCCCCACAGGGGTCGGCACTGAAGCTTTCTTT.

This chain uses TRBV6-5 with TRBJ2-7, with 7 bases lining up with TRBD1. The junction had 6 bases not matched to a gene; V was cut back by 4 bases and J by 3 bases. Per the germline V gene, CDR1 is MNHEY and CDR2 is SVGAGI. The CDR3 runs 14 residues. As DNA, the CDR3 is TGTGCCAGCAGTTTGACCGGGACAGACTACGAGCAGTACTTC. Encoded protein: CASSLTGTDYEQYF.

The J gene is TRBJ2-1, the V gene TRBV7-8; D possibly corresponds to TRBD1 (7 bases). This CDR3 region has 15 residues. V lost 2 bases and J 5 bases, leaving 13 bases between the germline ends. CDR1 SGHVS and CDR2 FQNEAQ come from the germline V gene. CDR3 residues: CASSLIRGVNNEQFF. CDR3 bases: TGTGCCAGCAGCTTAATCAGGGGGGTCAACAATGAGCAGTTCTTC.

The V call is TRBV6-2 or TRBV6-3, the J call TRBJ2-7; D remains ambiguous. The length of the CDR3 is 12 residues. CDR1 MNHEY and CDR2 SVGEGT come from the germline V gene. Trimming left V 4 bases short and J 4 bases short, with 8 bases between. The CDR3 reads CASSFPPYEQYF. CDR3 DNA: TGTGCCAGCAGTTTCCCTCCGTACGAGCAGTACTTC.

The rearrangement joins TRBV9 to TRBJ1-4; 8 nucleotides match TRBD1. V dropped 4 bases and J dropped 3; count of bases not matched to a gene: 11. The CDR3 length is 17 residues. From germline, CDR1 is SGDLS and CDR2 YYNGEE. The CDR3 DNA reads TGTGCCAGCAGCCCTGTCAGGGGGCTCGGGGCTAATGAAAAACTGTTTTTT. Translated, it gives CASSPVRGLGANEKLFF.

The CDR3: CASSSSQSSGNTIYF. The CDR3, as DNA: TGTGCCAGCAGTAGCTCCCAGAGCTCTGGAAACACCATATATTTT. The chain has TRBV7-2 and TRBJ1-3; no clear D gene. The CDR3 contains 15 residues. The V end was cut by 6 bases, the J end by 0 bases, with 12 bases between. Germline lookup yields CDR1 SGHTA and CDR2 FQGNSA.

CDR3 coding DNA: TGTGCCAGCACCTCCGGGGATTTCTATGGCTACACCTTC. Amino acids: CASTSGDFYGYTF. This rearrangement joins TRBV6-5 to TRBJ1-2; D uncertain. Germline-derived CDR1 and CDR2 are MNHEY and SVGAGI. The CDR3 has 13 amino acids. V lost 7 bases and J lost 4, with 13 bases in between.

This chain connects TRBV12-2 to TRBJ2-7; the table gives TRBD1 as D, unverified against the DNA. TRBV12-2 is a documented pseudogene. This CDR3 comprises 16 residues. CDR3 protein: CASRLARAGQNYEQYF. The CDR3 nucleotides are TGTGCAAGTCGCTTAGCGAGAGCTGGACAGAACTACGAGCAGTACTTC.